This T cell receptor (beta chain) appears in the sequencing data of a study of T cells in women clearing cervical HPV infection. Study observations and caveats: TRBV6-7 abundance was lower in cases than controls (0.11% versus 0.16%).

In the case of this clone: No antigen is known for it. The read terminates 3 residues before the CDR3 end, so the remaining end is supplied by the germline J gene. The sample carries other DNA sequences with the same CDR3.

All participants had a single incident cervical HPV16 infection, and prevalent HPV16 infections were excluded. TCR beta CDR3 amplified by multiplex PCR from roughly 1,100 ng genomic DNA. Data came from immunoSEQ multiplex PCR; TCRdb stores just in-frame clones and leaves some out. Listed are 20,000 to 30,000 clones; 6.6% falls within the top ten. Germline V lookup: CDR1 GTSNPN, CDR2 SVGIG (reference sequence). The V and J ends lost 3 bases and 1 base respectively, with 6 bases between them. CDR3 length equals 12 residues. The TCR originated in a woman between 18 and 70 years old with a cervical HPV16 infection that either progressed to CIN3+ or cleared (not recorded which). Material: blood buffy coat. The chain uses TRBV30 and TRBJ1-1; perhaps TRBD1 as D (5 bases). CDR3 DNA (partial): TGTGCCTGGAGGAGGGGGAACACTGAA. This sequence encodes CAWRRGNTE. The whole CDR3 reads CAWRRGNTEAFF.